This T cell receptor (beta chain) was captured in a study of monozygotic twins with inflammatory bowel disease. As to this clonotype: What it recognizes is unknown.

CDR3 size: 15 residues. Germline V lookup: CDR1 SGHRS, CDR2 YFSETQ. cDNA was made in eight separate reactions per sample. TCRdb re-called the 5' RACE reads; every CDR3 protein appears as one record, without DNA. Its clone listing holds around 450,000 distinct CDR3 sequences. Notes on the study in general: IBD patients displayed reduced TCRbeta diversity (inverse Simpson) when set against healthy co-twins. The study supported no single strong signal or clonotype linked to IBD. Among the T cells, different subtypes could not be distinguished.

Sequenced: blood. V usage is TRBV5-1 and J usage is TRBJ2-1. This TCR derives from a human donor with ulcerative colitis or Crohn's disease, or a healthy co-twin of an affected twin (not recorded which). This CDR3 is CASSLAQMIYNEQFF.